This T cell receptor (beta chain) was identified during a study of cytomegalovirus exposure and HLA in healthy donors. The PCR ran on 60 Vbeta and 13 Jbeta primers. Libraries were prepared by immunoSEQ multiplex PCR; TCRdb keeps only in-frame clonotypes and omits some of them. This table holds 150,000 or so clones. The CDR3 spans 16 residues. Looked up from germline, CDR1 is PRHDT and CDR2 is FYEKMQ (reference sequence). The junction had 11 bases not matched to a gene; V was cut back by 4 bases and J by 7 bases. The rearrangement links TRBV13 to TRBJ2-1, with 9 nucleotides matching TRBD2. What was sequenced was PBMCs. This clonotype was obtained from a woman under 30 in good health and CMV-seronegative. The CDR3 coding sequence is TGTGCCAGCAGCTCCCGCGGTAGCGGGAGCTGGAATGAGCAGTTCTTC. Translated, it gives CASSSRGSGSWNEQFF.